The 25 T cell receptor beta chains in this list originate from one sample, sequenced in a study of T-cell memory formation after mild COVID-19 (dated by TCRdb to 2020 to 2023). The protocol used for the library was 5' RACE. Sequencing took place on an Illumina NovaSeq 6000. TCRdb took the public reads, trimmed them with fastp at Q25, ran MiXCR for clone calling and kept in-frame beta chains. CDR3 protein sequences are deduplicated, and each keeps its most common genes and DNA. This sample has 300,000 to 400,000 distinct CDR3 sequences in its table, and roughly 13% of those were observed once. About 24% of the sample belongs to the ten largest clones. The sample was PBMCs or a T cell subset sorted from them (not recorded which). These receptors originate from a man between 18 and 29 years old who had mild COVID-19 (a few samples of this study predate the infection). The sample titles of this study are shuffled in the database, so cell type and time point are left out; the donor was told from shared clones.

This clonotype was picked up a small number of times. The V call is TRBV5-4, the J call TRBJ2-4; D possibly corresponds to TRBD2 (5 bases). Between the trimmed V and J ends, which lost 0 bases and 9 bases, there was a span of 13 bases. CDR1 SGHNT and CDR2 YYREEE come from the germline V gene (reference sequence). The CDR3 is 14 residues long. The CDR3 protein is CASSLEDGIGIQYF. In DNA form, the CDR3 reads TGTGCCAGCAGCTTGGAGGACGGGATAGGCATTCAGTACTTC.

The J gene is TRBJ2-1, the V gene TRBV7-9; a weak D match, TRBD2 (5 bases). The length of the CDR3 is 16 residues. The germline CDR1 and CDR2 sequences are SEHNR and FQNEAQ (reference sequence). V was pared by 6 bases and J by 0 bases, with 15 bases between. The CDR3 nucleotides are TGTGCCAGCAGTCCGGGGTCTGGGAGCTCCTACAATGAGCAGTTCTTC. Translated, it gives CASSPGSGSSYNEQFF.

The chain employs TRBV20-1 and TRBJ2-7, with D possibly matching TRBD1 (5 bases). The CDR3 is 14 residues long. Trimming took 1 base from V and 3 from J, leaving 13 bases between them. Germline lookup yields CDR1 DFQATT and CDR2 SNEGSKA (reference sequence). CDR3 residues: CSARVPGIGYEQYF. CDR3 DNA sequence: TGCAGTGCTAGAGTCCCAGGGATCGGCTACGAGCAGTACTTC.

V is TRBV18 and J is TRBJ1-5; 10 positions agree with TRBD1. This CDR3 is built from 15 residues. Germline values: CDR1 KGHSH, CDR2 LQKENI. V lost 5 bases, J lost 6 bases, and 7 bases stayed unmatched. The CDR3 reads CASSIRDRGLQPQHF. CDR3 in DNA: TGTGCCAGCTCAATTCGCGACAGGGGGCTTCAGCCCCAGCATTTT.

This rearrangement joins TRBV28 to TRBJ1-5; the D is unclear. The CDR3 length is 12 residues. Per the germline V gene, CDR1 is MDHEN and CDR2 is SYDVKM. V gave up 7 bases and J gave up 7 bases, with 11 bases separating them. The CDR3 region has the DNA TGTGCCAGCACCCAGTACCAGCAGCCCCAGCATTTT. Protein product: CASTQYQQPQHF.

This clonotype was observed a few times. The chain combines TRBV5-5 with TRBJ2-1; D call uncertain. Germline CDR1 SGHKS, CDR2 YYEKEE (reference sequence). V lost 0 bases and J 5 bases, leaving 9 bases between the germline ends. This CDR3 has 14 residues. As DNA, the CDR3 is TGTGCCAGCAGCTTGGACTACTTTAACAATGAGCAGTTCTTC. Translating it yields CASSLDYFNNEQFF. Full variable domain (remainder filled in from reference TRBV5-5 and TRBJ2-1): DAGVTQSPTHLIKTRGQQVTLRCSPISGHKSVSWYQQVLGQGPQFIFQYYEKEERGRGNFPDRFSARQFPNYSSELNVNALLLGDSALYLCASSLDYFNNEQFFGPGTRLTVL.

This clonotype was seen ten or more times. The rearrangement joins TRBV7-3 to TRBJ2-5; D gene unclear. V lost 5 bases and J lost 1, with 11 bases in between. Germline CDR1 reads SGHTA; CDR2 reads FQGTGA. This CDR3 spans 14 amino acids. The CDR3 reads CASSPEPSQETQYF. CDR3 DNA: TGTGCCAGCAGCCCCGAGCCCTCCCAAGAGACCCAGTACTTC.

This clonotype was observed a few times. V is TRBV7-3 and J is TRBJ2-2; D unresolved. The V end lost 5 bases, the J end lost 7 bases, and 8 bases lay between the germline ends. The CDR3 spans 12 residues. The germline gives CDR1 SGHTA, CDR2 FQGTGA. DNA of the CDR3: TGTGCCAGCAGCACGCCGGGCGGGGAGCTGTTTTTT. Translated: CASSTPGGELFF.

This clonotype has just a few counts. V gene TRBV28 combines with J gene TRBJ2-3; D unresolved. Per germline, CDR1 MDHEN and CDR2 SYDVKM. V lost 7 bases and J 6 bases, leaving 11 bases between the germline ends. The CDR3 runs 12 residues. CDR3 amino acids: CASTPTLDTQYF. DNA of the CDR3: TGTGCCAGCACCCCGACCCTGGATACGCAGTATTTT.

The genes are TRBV20-1 and TRBJ1-5; D gene ambiguous. Per germline, CDR1 DFQATT and CDR2 SNEGSKA (reference sequence). This CDR3 has 15 residues. Trimming left V 0 bases short and J 3 bases short, with 12 bases between. CDR3: CSAREGRHPNQPQHF. CDR3 nucleotides: TGCAGTGCTAGAGAGGGTCGCCACCCCAATCAGCCCCAGCATTTT.

This clonotype came up a few times. The genes are TRBV5-1 and TRBJ2-1; 14 bases line up with TRBD2. CDR3 length: 16 amino acids. The J segment lost 3 bases and the V segment lost 4 bases, leaving 3 bases of the junction unmatched. Germline V gene sequence: CDR1 SGHRS, CDR2 YFSETQ. The CDR3 region has the DNA TGCGCCAGCAGCCGGGGACTAGCGGGAGACTACAATGAGCAGTTCTTC. Encoded protein: CASSRGLAGDYNEQFF.

This clonotype has a handful of counts. The chain carries TRBV18 and TRBJ2-4, with 8 bases aligning to TRBD2. CDR1 and CDR2 (germline): KGHSH, LQKENI. The V gene end was trimmed by 1 base and the J gene end by 1 base; junction bases not matched to a gene: 6. The CDR3 length is 17 residues. CDR3 nucleotide sequence: TGTGCCAGCTCACCACTCCGGAGCGGGGGTGCCAAAAACATTCAGTACTTC. This codes for CASSPLRSGGAKNIQYF. The full variable domain, completed using reference TRBV18 and TRBJ2-4, is NAGVMQNPRHLVRRRGQEARLRCSPMKGHSHVYWYRQLPEEGLKFMVYLQKENIIDESGMPKERFSAEFPKEGPSILRIQQVVRGDSAAYFCASSPLRSGGAKNIQYFGAGTRLSVL.

This clonotype occurred many times. The chain carries TRBV9 and TRBJ1-1; D unclear. The CDR3 is 13 amino acids. Germline values: CDR1 SGDLS, CDR2 YYNGEE. The V gene lost 3 bases and the J gene lost 2 bases, with 8 bases spanning the gap. Here the CDR3 reads CASSEGGNTEAFF. CDR3 coding DNA: TGTGCCAGCAGCGAGGGAGGTAACACTGAAGCTTTCTTT.

This chain uses TRBV9 with TRBJ2-5; tentatively, D is TRBD2 (6 bases). This CDR3 has 15 amino acids. CDR1 and CDR2 (germline): SGDLS, YYNGEE. Trimming shortened V by 4 bases and J by 4 bases, and 17 bases separated the two germline ends. This CDR3 is CASSLSGGFGETQYF. CDR3 bases: TGTGCCAGCAGCCTCAGTGGAGGGTTCGGAGAGACCCAGTACTTC.

The CDR3 sequence: CASSFGAGSGEQFF. The DNA for the CDR3 is TGTGCCAGCAGTTTTGGGGCAGGGTCTGGTGAGCAGTTCTTC. The chain employs TRBV27 and TRBJ2-1; a possible D gene is TRBD1 (5 bases). This CDR3 region has 14 residues. CDR1 and CDR2 (germline): MNHEY, SMNVEV (reference sequence). V gave up 3 bases and J gave up 9 bases, with 15 bases separating them.

This chain links TRBV29-1 with TRBJ2-2; D is uncertain. V was pared by 1 base and J by 2 bases, with 5 bases between. CDR1 and CDR2 from the germline V gene are SQVTM and ANQGSEA. The CDR3 loop spans 13 amino acids. The CDR3 sequence: CSVEVTNTGELFF. Written as DNA, the CDR3 is TGCAGCGTTGAAGTCACCAACACCGGGGAGCTGTTTTTT.

This clonotype was counted only a few times. The V and J genes are TRBV4-2 and TRBJ1-6, with 8 bases fitting TRBD1. Germline loops: CDR1 LGHNA, CDR2 YNFKEQ. V lost 1 base to trimming and J lost 9 bases; unmatched junction nucleotides: 14. The CDR3 spans 18 residues. CDR3: CASSQGGQGLTGRSPLHF. In DNA, the CDR3 is TGTGCCAGCAGCCAAGGAGGACAGGGCCTGACTGGGCGTTCACCCCTCCACTTT.

This chain uses TRBV28 with TRBJ2-7, with TRBD2 identical over 11 bases. This CDR3 contains 15 residues. In germline, CDR1 is MDHEN, CDR2 SYDVKM. With V trimmed by 8 bases and J by 3 bases, 9 bases remained unmatched. The CDR3 DNA follows: TGTGCCAGCCGAAAATCTAGCGGGGGGTTCTACGAGCAGTACGTC. Protein sequence: CASRKSSGGFYEQYV.

This clonotype occurred a few times. V gene TRBV5-6 combines with J gene TRBJ2-3, with D maybe TRBD2 (5 bases). V lost 1 base, J lost 5 bases, and 14 bases lay in between. The CDR3 contains 15 residues. CDR1 and CDR2 from the germline V gene are SGHDT and YYEEEE. CDR3 loop: CASSLRLRRQDTQYF. CDR3 DNA: TGTGCCAGCAGCTTGAGATTGCGGAGGCAAGATACGCAGTATTTT.

The rearrangement joins TRBV7-2 to TRBJ2-5; possibly TRBD2 for D (5 bases). Germline V CDR1 and CDR2: SGHTA, FQGNSA. Trimming took 5 bases from V and 7 from J, leaving 14 bases between them. The CDR3 totals 13 residues. The CDR3 nucleotides are TGTGCCAGCAGCGGCGGACGGGGAGTGACCCAGTACTTC. Translation gives CASSGGRGVTQYF.

This clonotype was observed a handful of times. The chain joins TRBV7-7 to TRBJ2-1; 13 nucleotides match TRBD2. Trimming at V came to 5 bases and at J to 7 bases, leaving 8 bases not matched to a gene. Germline V lookup: CDR1 SSHAT, CDR2 FNYEAQ (reference sequence). There are 16 residues in the CDR3. CDR3 nucleotide sequence: TGTGCCAGCAGCATAGGTGGACTAGCGGGGGCGAATGAGCAGTTCTTC. This encodes CASSIGGLAGANEQFF.

This clonotype was detected only a few times. The V gene is TRBV7-9, the J gene TRBJ2-4; D gene uncertain. This CDR3 is built from 12 residues. Germline V CDR1 and CDR2: SEHNR, FQNEAQ (reference sequence). Trimming left V 5 bases short and J 9 bases short, with 11 bases between. CDR3 coding DNA: TGTGCCAGCAGCCCAGGACCAGGCATTCAGTACTTC. This gives the protein CASSPGPGIQYF.

V gene TRBV5-4 combines with J gene TRBJ1-1; 11 positions match TRBD1. Germline CDR1 is SGHNT and CDR2 is YYREEE (reference sequence). Unmatched junction bases numbered 8, after V lost 3 bases and J lost 7 bases. CDR3 length: 15 residues. The CDR3 region has the DNA TGTGCCAGCAGCTCCAAAGGACAGGGGGCGATTGAAGCTTTCTTT. The encoded protein is CASSSKGQGAIEAFF.

This clonotype showed up just a few times. This chain uses TRBV5-1 with TRBJ2-6; D remains unclear. Deletions cut 0 bases from V and 4 bases from J, with 8 bases between. Germline lookup yields CDR1 SGHRS and CDR2 YFSETQ. CDR3 size: 15 residues. As DNA, the CDR3 is TGCGCCAGCAGCTTGGATCCGGCCGGGGCCAACGTCCTGACTTTC. Protein sequence: CASSLDPAGANVLTF.

This rearrangement joins TRBV7-8 to TRBJ1-1; 8 bases match TRBD1. Looked up from germline, CDR1 is SGHVS and CDR2 is FQNEAQ. The CDR3 is 16 residues long. The V and J ends lost 5 bases and 4 bases, in that order; junction bases with no gene match: 12. CDR3 bases: TGTGCCAGCAGCGAGGGGACAGGTATATCAGCCACTGAAGCTTTCTTT. Translating it yields CASSEGTGISATEAFF.